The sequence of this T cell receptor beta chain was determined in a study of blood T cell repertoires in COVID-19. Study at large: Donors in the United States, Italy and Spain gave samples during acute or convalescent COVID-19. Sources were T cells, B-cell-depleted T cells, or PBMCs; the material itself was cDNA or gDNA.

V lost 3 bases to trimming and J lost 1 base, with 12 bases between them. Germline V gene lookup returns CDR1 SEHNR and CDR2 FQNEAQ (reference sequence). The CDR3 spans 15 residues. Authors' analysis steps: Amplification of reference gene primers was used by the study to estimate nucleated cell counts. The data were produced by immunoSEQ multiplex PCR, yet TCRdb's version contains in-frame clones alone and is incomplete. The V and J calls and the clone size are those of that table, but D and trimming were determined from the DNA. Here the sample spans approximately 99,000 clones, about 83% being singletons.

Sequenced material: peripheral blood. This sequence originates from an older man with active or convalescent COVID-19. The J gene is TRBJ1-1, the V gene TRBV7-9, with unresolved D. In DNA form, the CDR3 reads TGTGCCAGCAGCTTTGGCGGTCGGGAGAACACTGAAGCTTTCTTT. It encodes CASSFGGRENTEAFF.